This TCR beta chain was found in a study of cytomegalovirus exposure and HLA in healthy donors. Study context: The same platform as the roughly 630 first-cohort repertoires was used for the 120 or so validation repertoires, a later analysis reported.

Germline CDR1 reads SGHRS; CDR2 reads YFSETQ. With V trimmed by 1 base and J by 1 base, 2 bases remained unmatched. The CDR3 loop spans 16 amino acids. Using immunoSEQ multiplex PCR, the repertoire was profiled, and TCRdb retains in-frame clones only, with some absent. The table records about 73,000 clones, roughly 90% of them present only once. Separate from the roughly 670-subject first cohort, the 120-subject validation cohort was the one that the donors belonged to. As concerns this clone: Its target is not known.

General study findings and limits: The TCR clusters that emerged in the first cohort tended, a later analysis found, to co-occur in the 120 validation repertoires. A few chains linked to CMV were shown in vitro to be specific for CMV antigens.

The TCR sequence derives from a woman younger than 30 in good health and CMV-seropositive. What was sequenced was PBMCs. The chain employs TRBV5-1 and TRBJ2-3; 11 nucleotides agree with TRBD2. CDR3 DNA sequence: TGCGCCAGCAGCTTGTTACTAGCGGGGGGCACAGATACGCAGTATTTT. Its protein product is CASSLLLAGGTDTQYF. The full variable domain, its missing parts supplied by reference TRBV5-1 and TRBJ2-3, is KAGVTQTPRYLIKTRGQQVTLSCSPISGHRSVSWYQQTPGQGLQFLFEYFSETQRNKGNFPGRFSGRQFSNSRSEMNVSTLELGDSALYLCASSLLLAGGTDTQYFGPGTRLTVL.